This TCR beta chain was recovered during a study of T cell responses to AZD1222 COVID-19 vaccine. Broader study findings: Just a handful of AZD1222 recipients were seropositive at baseline. Close to half of spike-specific TCRs reportedly recognize unmutated variant regions. Donor demographics were predominantly white British with a female majority; clonal diversity may be underestimated.

The assay was immunoSEQ multiplex PCR, and TCRdb's table has in-frame clones only and misses some. The sample lists 150,000 to 200,000 clones, just over 90% occurring once. The germline V gene encodes CDR1 SEHNR and CDR2 FQNEAQ (reference sequence). This CDR3 comprises 13 residues. With 1 base removed from V and 7 bases from J, the gap between germline ends came to 8 bases. Remarks on this clone: What it recognizes is unknown.

Sample: peripheral blood, taken on day 0 of AZD1222 vaccination. This clonotype was sampled from an adult in good health. The chain uses TRBV7-9 and TRBJ1-5; the D is unclear. The CDR3 here is CASSLGLGQPQHF. The DNA of the CDR3 is TGTGCCAGCAGCTTAGGTTTGGGGCAGCCCCAGCATTTT.